This TCR beta chain originates from a study of vaccination effects on CD4 cells after COVID-19 (dated by TCRdb to between 2021 and 2023). Looking at the study overall: Two doses of either the BNT162b2 or the mRNA-1273 mRNA SARS-CoV-2 vaccine were administered to participants. Pre-vaccine samples were drawn from two convalescent patients 16 days and one week before the first dose, at 142 and 148 days after COVID-19 diagnosis. In both COVID-19 convalescent patients and infection-naive vaccine recipients, the study compared SARS-CoV-2 spike-specific CD4+ TCR repertoires from before mRNA vaccination with those from after it. Altogether, roughly 10 COVID-19 convalescent patients and a few SARS-CoV-2-naive healthy vaccine recipients made up the full study. Cultures from other donors in the study were sequenced with the Oncomine TCR Beta short-read assay on an Illumina iSeq 100.

Receptor libraries were prepared by the immunoSEQ multiplex PCR assay. DNA from the cultured, isolated CD4+ T cells was subjected to TCR beta CDR3 sequencing. In the source study's methods: Non-productive TCR sequences were removed, reads were trimmed to the CDR3 region, and CDR3s of at least 7 amino acids were retained. Antigen-specific clonotypes were identified using the MANAFEST web app by comparison of expansion in peptide wells against reference cultures. Positive clones required FDR<0.05 expansion versus reference and all other wells, odds ratio above 5, and frequency above 0.1% in two replicate wells. A clonotype was called cross-reactive if it was significantly expanded both in SARS-CoV-2 spike wells and in at least one common cold coronavirus spike condition. Using the stringdist R package, CDR3 similarity was measured by Levenshtein distance, and unrooted trees were constructed with ape in R 3.6.1. The clones in this table, taken by TCRdb from immuneACCESS, are in-frame only. Not every clone is retained; where verified, under half of the shortfall comes from an unresolved V gene, and the cause of the rest is unknown. D and trimming come from the DNA, and the V and J calls and clone size come from that table. In all, the sample holds tens of thousands of clones, and about 77% of those were seen once. The top ten hold 5% to 6.5% of the sample.

In the ViraFEST assay, PBMC were stimulated with viral peptide pools, and antigen-specific CD4+ T cell clonotypes were then identified by expansion using TCR sequencing. After around eleven days of culture, CD4+ T cells were isolated with the EasySep CD4+ T cell isolation kit. Convalescent patients had PCR-confirmed SARS-CoV-2 infection between March and December 2020, before Alpha, Beta and Delta variants emerged in the United States. About 2.1 million PBMC per well were cultured in IMDM with 5% human AB serum, roughly 10 IU/ml IL-2 and gentamicin, plus 10 ug/ml peptides. An HIV-1 Nef peptide pool was used as the negative control culture condition. Half of the culture medium was replaced with fresh IL-2-containing medium on days 3 and 7. Unless otherwise noted, each peptide stimulation condition was cultured in triplicate wells. Using Ficoll-Paque Plus gradient centrifugation, PBMC were separated from whole blood and then either used fresh or cryopreserved at -140C. Genomic DNA was extracted from cultured CD4+ T cells with the QIAamp micro DNA kit.

Here V drops 6 bases and J drops 5 bases, and the junction holds 4 bases not matched to any gene. Per the germline V gene, SGHTA is the CDR1 and FQGNSA is the CDR2. The CDR3 runs 13 amino acids, cysteine and phenylalanine included. Only the CDR3 region is kept as DNA, spanning 39 bases read in frame from base 1. This clone has just one count. What antigen it recognizes has not been identified. No base quality information exists; no much larger clone differs at one position. The full study reports these points: In convalescent patients, the post-vaccine spike-reactive repertoire consisted mainly of new vaccine-induced clones, largely distinct from infection-induced clones. Both infection-induced and vaccine-induced clones contracted markedly at late post-vaccination timepoints, which is consistent with waning T cell responses. The study was limited by a small number of convalescent patients and lacked early post-infection timepoints.

The TCR comes from a human donor who had a prior SARS-CoV-2 infection. Recombination connected TRBV7-2 to TRBJ2-5; TRBD2 lines up with 9 middle nucleotides. The input for sequencing was CD4+ T cells from PBMCs cultured with HIV peptides, taken before COVID-19 vaccination. The label giving this sample's cell subset or site can be read as: HIV-1 Nef peptide pool negative control/reference culture. CDR3 protein: CASRGTSRETQYF. In nucleotide form, the sequence is TGTGCCAGCAGGGGGACTAGCAGGGAGACCCAGTACTTC.